Below, 10 T cell receptor beta chains from the same sample are listed, as sequenced in a study of cytomegalovirus exposure and HLA in healthy donors. A multiplex PCR was run with 60 Vbeta primers and 13 Jbeta primers. Clones were read by immunoSEQ multiplex PCR, and TCRdb kept only the in-frame ones, dropping some. Here the sample spans 110,000 or so clones, around 80% being singletons. The specimen sequenced was PBMCs. Source of these receptors: a woman aged 18-29 years in good health and CMV-seronegative.

This chain joins TRBV18 and TRBJ1-6; tentatively, D is TRBD1 (5 bases). Trimming removed 3 bases at V and 10 bases at J, with 19 bases between. Germline V gives CDR1 KGHSH, CDR2 LQKENI. The CDR3 runs 16 residues. For the CDR3, the DNA is TGTGCCAGCTCACCCCCTCCGCTTCAGGGCGGATCACCCCTCCACTTT. Translating gives CASSPPPLQGGSPLHF.

There are a few counts of this clone. V gene TRBV30 combines with J gene TRBJ1-1, with D maybe TRBD1 (6 bases). The germline V gene encodes CDR1 GTSNPN and CDR2 SVGIG (reference sequence). The CDR3 loop spans 14 amino acids. V was cut by 0 bases and J by 1 base, with 9 bases left in between. The CDR3 protein is CAWSVGQPNTEAFF. The CDR3 DNA sequence: TGTGCCTGGAGTGTAGGACAGCCGAACACTGAAGCTTTCTTT.

V is TRBV7-2 and J is TRBJ2-7; no firm D call. Germline V gene sequence: CDR1 SGHTA, CDR2 FQGNSA. This CDR3 region has 14 residues. Trimming left V 5 bases short and J 2 bases short, with 13 bases between. Here the CDR3 DNA reads TGTGCCAGCAGCGCTGCCCTCGCGACCTACGAGCAGTACTTC. This translates into CASSAALATYEQYF.

This clone was seen just once. J is TRBJ2-3 and V is TRBV4-1; a possible D gene is TRBD2 (5 bases). The germline V and J ends were trimmed by 0 bases and 1 base, with 11 bases remaining between them. This CDR3 has 16 amino acids. Germline V gene sequence: CDR1 MGHRA, CDR2 YSYEKL. CDR3 loop: CASSQDTEVGTDTQYF. The CDR3 DNA is TGCGCCAGCAGCCAAGATACGGAGGTGGGCACAGATACGCAGTATTTT.

The gene calls are TRBV28 and TRBJ1-3; possibly TRBD1 for D (5 bases). V gave up 5 bases and J gave up 0 bases, with 14 bases separating them. In germline, CDR1 is MDHEN, CDR2 SYDVKM. The CDR3 consists of 16 residues. The CDR3: CASSPPDTSSGNTIYF. In nucleotides, the CDR3 is TGTGCCAGCAGTCCACCGGACACTTCCTCTGGAAACACCATATATTTT.

V usage is TRBV6-5 and J usage is TRBJ1-6; TRBD1 might be the D (6 bases). This CDR3 has 15 amino acids. Germline CDR1 MNHEY, CDR2 SVGAGI. Trimming left V 2 bases short and J 4 bases short, with 9 bases between. CDR3 residues: CASSYGQLYNSPLHF. DNA for the CDR3: TGTGCCAGCAGTTACGGACAGCTTTATAATTCACCCCTCCACTTT.

The rearrangement joins TRBV30 to TRBJ1-6, with D uncertain. Germline CDR1 and CDR2: GTSNPN and SVGIG (reference sequence). The CDR3 totals 13 residues. Trimming removed 8 bases at V and 0 bases at J, with 8 bases between. In DNA, the CDR3 is TGTGCCGTCTCGGGCTCCTATAATTCACCCCTCCACTTT. It yields the protein CAVSGSYNSPLHF.

This chain connects TRBV27 to TRBJ1-2; 8 nucleotides match TRBD1. Germline V lookup: CDR1 MNHEY, CDR2 SMNVEV (reference sequence). The V and J ends lost 2 bases and 7 bases, in that order; junction bases with no gene match: 6. The CDR3 is 14 amino acids. The CDR3 is CASSLNRGTGGYTF. CDR3 nucleotides: TGTGCCAGCAGTTTAAACAGGGGGACGGGTGGCTACACCTTC.

The chain has TRBV15 and TRBJ1-2; TRBD1 matches 10 bases. With 2 bases clipped from V and 5 bases from J, the junction kept 8 bases outside the gene matches. Germline loops: CDR1 LNHNV, CDR2 YYDKDF (reference sequence). The CDR3 runs to 16 residues. In nucleotides, the CDR3 is TGTGCCACCAGCAGATCTTCGGGGACAGGGGTTTATGGCTACACCTTC. Protein: CATSRSSGTGVYGYTF.

V gene TRBV6-6 combines with J gene TRBJ1-5; TRBD1 matches 7 bases. Germline CDR1 and CDR2: MNHNY and SVGAGI (reference sequence). The CDR3 length is 15 residues. The trim removed 6 bases at V and 3 bases at J, leaving 8 bases unmatched. CDR3 sequence reads: CASRPQGWINQPQHF. The CDR3 nucleotides read TGTGCCAGCAGACCACAGGGGTGGATCAATCAGCCCCAGCATTTT.